One T cell receptor (beta chain) is described in this entry. In the authors' workflow: By means of reference gene primer amplification, nucleated cell counts were estimated. The assay was immunoSEQ multiplex PCR, and TCRdb's table has in-frame clones only and misses some. V and J calls and clone size come straight from that table; D and trimming were deduced from the DNA. This sample yields about 64,000 clones, of which 88% are seen a single time; approximately 3.6% belongs to the top ten. Germline assignment: CDR1 MDHEN and CDR2 SYDVKM. The CDR3 consists of 14 residues. With 6 bases removed from V and 8 bases from J, the gap between germline ends came to 16 bases. This specimen comes from a study of blood T cell repertoires in COVID-19. Study information: Sites in the United States, Italy and Spain provided acute and convalescent COVID-19 samples. T cells, B-cell-depleted T cells, or PBMCs provided the cDNA or gDNA that served as material.

The chain employs TRBV28 and TRBJ1-4, with a possible D match to TRBD1 (6 bases). Material: peripheral blood. The sequence was obtained from a man aged 65 to 79 with acute or convalescent COVID-19. CDR3: CASSPGDRLEKLFF. The CDR3 nucleotides read TGTGCCAGCAGCCCAGGGGACCGCCTCGAAAAACTGTTTTTT. The whole variable domain, remainder taken from reference TRBV28 and TRBJ1-4, is DVKVTQSSRYLVKRTGEKVFLECVQDMDHENMFWYRQDPGLGLRLIYFSYDVKMKEKGDIPEGYSVSREKKERFSLILESASTNQTSMYLCASSPGDRLEKLFFGSGTQLSVL.